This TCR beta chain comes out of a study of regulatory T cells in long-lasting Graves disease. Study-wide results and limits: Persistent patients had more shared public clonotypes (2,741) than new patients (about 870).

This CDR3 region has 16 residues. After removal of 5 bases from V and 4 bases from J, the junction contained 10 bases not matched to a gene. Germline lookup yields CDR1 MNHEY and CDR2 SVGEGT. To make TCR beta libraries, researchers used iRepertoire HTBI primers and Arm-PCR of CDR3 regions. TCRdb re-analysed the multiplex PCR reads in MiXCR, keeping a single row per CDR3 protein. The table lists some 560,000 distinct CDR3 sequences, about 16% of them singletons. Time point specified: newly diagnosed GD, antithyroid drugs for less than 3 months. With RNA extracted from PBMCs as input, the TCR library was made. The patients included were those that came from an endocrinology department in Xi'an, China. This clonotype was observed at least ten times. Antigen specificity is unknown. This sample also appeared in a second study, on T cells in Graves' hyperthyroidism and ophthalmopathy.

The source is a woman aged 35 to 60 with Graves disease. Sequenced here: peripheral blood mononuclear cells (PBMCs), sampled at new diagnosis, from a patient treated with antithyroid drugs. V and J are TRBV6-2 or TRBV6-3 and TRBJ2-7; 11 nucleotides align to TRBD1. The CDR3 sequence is CASSAPGTGGWYEQYF. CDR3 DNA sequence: TGTGCCAGCAGTGCCCCCGGGACAGGGGGGTGGTACGAGCAGTACTTC.